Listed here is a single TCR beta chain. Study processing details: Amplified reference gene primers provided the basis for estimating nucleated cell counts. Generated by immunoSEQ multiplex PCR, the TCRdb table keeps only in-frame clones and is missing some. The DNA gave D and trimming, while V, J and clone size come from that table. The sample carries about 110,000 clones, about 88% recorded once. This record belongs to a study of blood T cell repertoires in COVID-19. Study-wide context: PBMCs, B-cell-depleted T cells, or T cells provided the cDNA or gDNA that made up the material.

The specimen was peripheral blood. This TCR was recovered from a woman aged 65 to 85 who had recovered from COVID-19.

The CDR3 DNA reads as TGTGCCAGCTCACCAGGAGCGGATGAGCAGTTCTTC. Translation: CASSPGADEQFF. V gene TRBV18 combines with J gene TRBJ2-1; D is perhaps TRBD2 (5 bases). Germline values: CDR1 KGHSH, CDR2 LQKENI. The V and J ends lost 2 bases and 8 bases respectively, with 7 bases between them. This CDR3 is built from 12 residues.